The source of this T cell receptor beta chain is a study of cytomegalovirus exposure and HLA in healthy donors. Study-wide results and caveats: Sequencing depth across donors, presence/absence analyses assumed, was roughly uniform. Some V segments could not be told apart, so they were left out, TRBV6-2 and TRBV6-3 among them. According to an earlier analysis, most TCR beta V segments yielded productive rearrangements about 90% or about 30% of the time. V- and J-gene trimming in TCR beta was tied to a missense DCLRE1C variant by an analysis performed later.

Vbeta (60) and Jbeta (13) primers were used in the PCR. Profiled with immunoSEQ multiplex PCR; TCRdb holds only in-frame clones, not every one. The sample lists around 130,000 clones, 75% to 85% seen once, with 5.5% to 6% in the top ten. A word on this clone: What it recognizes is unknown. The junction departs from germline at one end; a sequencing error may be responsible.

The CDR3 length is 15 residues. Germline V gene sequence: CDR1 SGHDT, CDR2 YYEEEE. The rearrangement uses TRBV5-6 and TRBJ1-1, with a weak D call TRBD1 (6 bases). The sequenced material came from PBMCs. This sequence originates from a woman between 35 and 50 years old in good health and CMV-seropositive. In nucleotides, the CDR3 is TGTGCCAGCACCTTGGGTCACAGGGTAGATACTGAAGCTTTCTTT. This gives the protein CASTLGHRVDTEAFF.